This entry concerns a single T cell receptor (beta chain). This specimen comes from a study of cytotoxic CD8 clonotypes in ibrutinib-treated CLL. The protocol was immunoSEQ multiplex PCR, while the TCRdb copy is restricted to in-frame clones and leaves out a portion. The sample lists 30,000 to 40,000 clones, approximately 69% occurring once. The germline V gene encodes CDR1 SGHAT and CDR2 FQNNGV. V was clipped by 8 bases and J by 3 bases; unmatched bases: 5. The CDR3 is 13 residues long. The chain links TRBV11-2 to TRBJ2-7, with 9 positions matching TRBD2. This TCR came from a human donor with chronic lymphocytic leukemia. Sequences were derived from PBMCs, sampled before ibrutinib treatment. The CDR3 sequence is CASRLSGSYEQYF. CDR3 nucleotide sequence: TGTGCCAGCCGACTTAGCGGGAGCTACGAGCAGTACTTC.